A selection of T cell receptor beta chains follows, all from one sample in a study of blood T cell repertoires in COVID-19. TCRdb's copy holds only in-frame clones and misses some; the assay was immunoSEQ multiplex PCR. The sample shows around 140,000 clones, 77% of them seen only once. Sequencing was performed on peripheral blood. The receptors derive from a woman aged 50 to 60 with active or convalescent COVID-19. Each CDR3 is given with its conserved first and last residue. D genes are given only for firm matches. Size is stated for part of the rows, as once, few or many counts, or as a class when the clone is expanded.

J: TRBJ1-6
D: .
V: TRBV4-3
size: .
DNA: TGCGCCATATTGACAGGCCGATATTCACCCCTCCACTTT
CDR3: CAILTGRYSPLHF

J: TRBJ1-1
D: TRBD1
V: TRBV7-2
size: .
DNA: TGTGCCAGCAGCTTAATTGGCGGACAGGGCGTGAACACTGAAGCTTTCTTT
CDR3: CASSLIGGQGVNTEAFF

J: TRBJ1-1
D: TRBD1
V: TRBV6-5
size: .
DNA: TGTGCCAGCAGCAAAGGACAGGGGGGGACTGAAGCTTTCTTT
CDR3: CASSKGQGGTEAFF

J: TRBJ2-7
D: TRBD2
V: TRBV7-2
size: .
DNA: TGTGCCAGCAGCCCTAGGACTAGCCTAGCCGAGCAGTACTTC
CDR3: CASSPRTSLAEQYF

J: TRBJ1-6
D: .
V: TRBV7-3
size: few
DNA: TGTGCCAGCAGCTTAAATCCACTGGGGCAGGGAAATTCACCCCTCCACTTT
CDR3: CASSLNPLGQGNSPLHF

J: TRBJ2-1
D: TRBD1
V: TRBV6-5
size: many
DNA: TGTGTGGGGACAGGGGAAGGCAATGAGCAGTTCTTC
CDR3: CVGTGEGNEQFF

J: TRBJ2-5
D: .
V: TRBV28
size: .
DNA: TGTGCCAGCAGTTCGCGTGAGACCCAGTACTTC
CDR3: CASSSRETQYF

J: TRBJ2-1
D: .
V: TRBV10-3
size: once
DNA: TGTGCCATCAGCGGTACCTACAATGAGCAGTTCTTC
CDR3: CAISGTYNEQFF

J: TRBJ1-2
D: .
V: TRBV9
size: .
DNA: TGTGCCAGCAGCGCCTCCTCTGTAGTGGACTATGGCTACACCTTC
CDR3: CASSASSVVDYGYTF

J: TRBJ2-3
D: TRBD1
V: TRBV24-1
size: .
DNA: TGTGCCACCAGTGAAACCGGGACAGGGGAAAGAGATACGCAGTATTTT
CDR3: CATSETGTGERDTQYF

J: TRBJ1-2
D: .
V: TRBV6-5
size: .
DNA: TGTGCCACCACCCTGGAGGGATATGGCTACACCTTC
CDR3: CATTLEGYGYTF

J: TRBJ1-2
D: TRBD1
V: TRBV7-2
size: once
DNA: TGTGCCAGCAGCTCGACAGGGGGTGGCTTGGGAGGCTACACCTTC
CDR3: CASSSTGGGLGGYTF

J: TRBJ1-2
D: .
V: TRBV7-2
size: .
DNA: TGTGCCAGCAGCTTAGCGGCTGCCTATGGCTACACCTTC
CDR3: CASSLAAAYGYTF

J: TRBJ2-1
D: TRBD2
V: TRBV7-6
size: few
DNA: TGTGCCAGCAGTCGACCCCGGACTAGCGGAGGCAGCTCCTACAATGAGCAGTTCTTC
CDR3: CASSRPRTSGGSSYNEQFF

J: TRBJ2-4
D: .
V: TRBV7-9
size: .
DNA: TGTGCCAGCACCTCGGGTGGGGCCAAAAACATTCAGTACTTC
CDR3: CASTSGGAKNIQYF

J: TRBJ1-2
D: .
V: TRBV5-1
size: .
DNA: TGCGCCAGCAGCCCGGGGGACGGACCCTATGGCTACACCTTC
CDR3: CASSPGDGPYGYTF

J: TRBJ2-1
D: TRBD2
V: TRBV27
size: .
DNA: TGTGCCAGCAGTTTAGGACTAGCCCCCTCGGATGAGCAGTTCTTC
CDR3: CASSLGLAPSDEQFF

J: TRBJ1-1
D: .
V: TRBV5-1
size: .
DNA: TGCGCCAGCAGCCGCCAAGGGGGGGTGAACACTGAAGCTTTCTTT
CDR3: CASSRQGGVNTEAFF

J: TRBJ1-1
D: .
V: TRBV7-2
size: few
DNA: TGTGCCAGCAGCTTCAGCGAAAGGCTCGCTGAAGCTTTCTTT
CDR3: CASSFSERLAEAFF

J: TRBJ2-6
D: TRBD1
V: TRBV5-5
size: .
DNA: TGTGCCAGCAGCACTAGGACAGGGGGCGATGGGGCCAACGTCCTGACTTTC
CDR3: CASSTRTGGDGANVLTF

J: TRBJ2-5
D: TRBD2
V: TRBV6-4
size: .
DNA: TGTGCCAGCAAACGAAAATCTGCGGCGGGAGGGCCCGGGTACCAAGAGACCCAGTACTTC
CDR3: CASKRKSAAGGPGYQETQYF

J: TRBJ2-3
D: TRBD1
V: TRBV20-1
size: .
DNA: TGCAGTGCTAGTACAGGGGGCTACACAGATACGCAGTATTTT
CDR3: CSASTGGYTDTQYF

J: TRBJ2-3
D: TRBD2
V: TRBV19
size: .
DNA: TGTGCCAGTAGTGCTCGGACTAGCGGGAGCACAGATACGCAGTATTTT
CDR3: CASSARTSGSTDTQYF

J: TRBJ2-6
D: .
V: TRBV29-1
size: .
DNA: TGCAGCGTCCGAGCAGGGTCTGGGGCCAACGTCCTGACTTTC
CDR3: CSVRAGSGANVLTF

J: TRBJ1-1
D: .
V: TRBV7-9
size: .
DNA: TGTGCCAGCAGCCTAGAGGCGGGGGGCTGGGACACTGAAGCTTTCTTT
CDR3: CASSLEAGGWDTEAFF

J: TRBJ1-1
D: .
V: TRBV3-1/TRBV3-2
size: .
DNA: TGTGCCAGCAGCCAAGCAGAATCTGAAGCTTTCTTT
CDR3: CASSQAESEAFF

J: TRBJ2-1
D: .
V: TRBV6-2/TRBV6-3
size: .
DNA: TGTGCCAGCAGTTACGGGGGCGGCTCCTACAATGAGCAGTTCTTC
CDR3: CASSYGGGSYNEQFF

J: TRBJ2-7
D: .
V: TRBV29-1
size: .
DNA: TGCAGCGCTCGAAAACAGAACACCTACGAGCAGTACTTC
CDR3: CSARKQNTYEQYF

J: TRBJ1-2
D: TRBD1
V: TRBV5-1
size: .
DNA: TGCGCCAGCAGCTCGCTACGACAGGGCGATGGCTACACCTTC
CDR3: CASSSLRQGDGYTF

J: TRBJ2-3
D: TRBD1
V: TRBV7-2
size: .
DNA: TGTGCCAGCAGCTTTGACAGGGGGTTGGGAGATACGCAGTATTTT
CDR3: CASSFDRGLGDTQYF

J: TRBJ1-5
D: .
V: TRBV19
size: few
DNA: TGTGCCAGTACCCGTACGCTGGGAGGGCGAGACCAGCCCCAGCATTTT
CDR3: CASTRTLGGRDQPQHF

J: TRBJ2-3
D: TRBD1
V: TRBV24-1
size: .
DNA: TGTGCCACCAGTGATTCCTCGGGACAGGGGTTCGGAGATACGCAGTATTTT
CDR3: CATSDSSGQGFGDTQYF

J: TRBJ2-7
D: TRBD1
V: TRBV7-3
size: .
DNA: TGTGCCAGCAGCCTTCTCCCGGGACAGGGATCCCACGAGCAGTACTTC
CDR3: CASSLLPGQGSHEQYF

J: TRBJ1-4
D: TRBD1
V: TRBV7-2
size: .
DNA: TGTGCCAGCAGCTCGCCAGGGACAGGGGAAAAACTGTTTTTT
CDR3: CASSSPGTGEKLFF

J: TRBJ1-3
D: TRBD1
V: TRBV9
size: .
DNA: TGTGCCAGCAGCCCAGCGGGACAGGAAAACACCATATATTTT
CDR3: CASSPAGQENTIYF

J: TRBJ2-3
D: .
V: TRBV9
size: once
DNA: TGTGCCAGCAGCGTTTCCACTAGCACAGATACGCAGTATTTT
CDR3: CASSVSTSTDTQYF

J: TRBJ2-2
D: TRBD1
V: TRBV19
size: .
DNA: TGTGCCAGTAGCCCTCAGGGACAGGTCCCCGGGGAGCTGTTTTTT
CDR3: CASSPQGQVPGELFF

J: TRBJ1-6
D: TRBD1
V: TRBV7-9
size: once
DNA: TGTGCCAGCAGCTTAGGGGACAGCTTTTCACCCCTCCACTTT
CDR3: CASSLGDSFSPLHF

J: TRBJ2-2
D: TRBD2
V: TRBV7-2
size: .
DNA: TGTGCCAGCAGCTTAAGCGGGGGGGCCCTCGCGAACACCGGGGAGCTGTTTTTT
CDR3: CASSLSGGALANTGELFF

J: TRBJ2-3
D: .
V: TRBV3-1/TRBV3-2
size: .
DNA: TGTGCCAGCAGCCAAGATGGGCCCCGTCGATCACAGTATTTT
CDR3: CASSQDGPRRSQYF

J: TRBJ1-2
D: TRBD1
V: TRBV7-3
size: .
DNA: TGTGCCAGCAGCTTAACGGGGGGACAGGGCCCTAACTATGGCTACACCTTC
CDR3: CASSLTGGQGPNYGYTF

J: TRBJ1-2
D: TRBD1
V: TRBV3-1/TRBV3-2
size: few
DNA: TGTGCCAGCAGCCAAGGGGGTGGGACAGGGACCTATGGCTACACCTTC
CDR3: CASSQGGGTGTYGYTF

J: TRBJ2-5
D: TRBD1
V: TRBV7-2
size: .
DNA: TGTGCCAGCAGCTTAGAAGGTCCCGGGACAGCCCAAGAGACCCAGTACTTC
CDR3: CASSLEGPGTAQETQYF

J: TRBJ1-4
D: TRBD1
V: TRBV20-1
size: .
DNA: TGCAGTGCTAGTTCCAGAGGGGGCGCAGGAACTAATGAAAAACTGTTTTTT
CDR3: CSASSRGGAGTNEKLFF

J: TRBJ2-5
D: TRBD2
V: TRBV6-5
size: .
DNA: TGTGCCAGCAGCCGTGGGACTAGCTCGGAGACCCAGTACTTC
CDR3: CASSRGTSSETQYF

J: TRBJ1-2
D: TRBD1
V: TRBV11-1
size: few
DNA: TGTGCCAGCAGCGGGACAGGGAACTATGGCTACACCTTC
CDR3: CASSGTGNYGYTF

J: TRBJ1-1
D: .
V: TRBV27
size: .
DNA: TGTGCCAGCAGAGGAAGGGGAAACACTGAAGCTTTCTTT
CDR3: CASRGRGNTEAFF

J: TRBJ2-1
D: TRBD2
V: TRBV3-1/TRBV3-2
size: .
DNA: TGTGCCAGCAGCCATGGGACTAGCGGGGTTTACAATGAGCAGTTCTTC
CDR3: CASSHGTSGVYNEQFF

J: TRBJ2-6
D: .
V: TRBV18
size: .
DNA: TGTGCCAGCTCACCACCGCGGGCTGGGGCCAACGTCCTGACTTTC
CDR3: CASSPPRAGANVLTF

J: TRBJ2-2
D: TRBD1
V: TRBV28
size: .
DNA: TGTGCCACCCTCCGGGACAGGGTCACCGGGGAGCTGTTTTTT
CDR3: CATLRDRVTGELFF

J: TRBJ2-7
D: TRBD2
V: TRBV15
size: .
DNA: TGTGCCACCAGCAGGGGAACCGGGACTAGCGAGCCATACGAGCAGTACTTC
CDR3: CATSRGTGTSEPYEQYF

J: TRBJ1-4
D: TRBD1
V: TRBV4-3
size: .
DNA: TGCGCCAGCAGCCAAGGCCTTACGGGACAGGGGAATGAAAAACTGTTTTTT
CDR3: CASSQGLTGQGNEKLFF

J: TRBJ1-6
D: .
V: TRBV7-2
size: .
DNA: TGTGCCAGCAGCTTAACGGGACAACGGGATTCACCCCTCCACTTT
CDR3: CASSLTGQRDSPLHF

J: TRBJ1-6
D: .
V: TRBV7-9
size: .
DNA: TGTGCCAGCAGCCTCGAGGCTGGGTCACCCCTCCACTTT
CDR3: CASSLEAGSPLHF

J: TRBJ1-5
D: .
V: TRBV7-2
size: .
DNA: TGTGCCAGCAGCTTAGACGGAGGACGAAATCAGCCCCAGCATTTT
CDR3: CASSLDGGRNQPQHF